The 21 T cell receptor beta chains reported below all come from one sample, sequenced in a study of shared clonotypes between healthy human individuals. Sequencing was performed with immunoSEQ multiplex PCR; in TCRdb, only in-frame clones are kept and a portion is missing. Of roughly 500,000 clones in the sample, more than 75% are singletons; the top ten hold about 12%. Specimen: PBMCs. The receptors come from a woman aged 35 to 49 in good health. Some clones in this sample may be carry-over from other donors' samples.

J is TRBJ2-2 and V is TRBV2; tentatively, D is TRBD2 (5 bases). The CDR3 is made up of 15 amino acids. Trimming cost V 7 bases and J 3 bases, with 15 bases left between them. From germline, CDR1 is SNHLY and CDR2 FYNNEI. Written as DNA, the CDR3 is TGTGCCAGCACTTTAGACCCCGGGGACACCGGGGAGCTGTTTTTT. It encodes CASTLDPGDTGELFF.

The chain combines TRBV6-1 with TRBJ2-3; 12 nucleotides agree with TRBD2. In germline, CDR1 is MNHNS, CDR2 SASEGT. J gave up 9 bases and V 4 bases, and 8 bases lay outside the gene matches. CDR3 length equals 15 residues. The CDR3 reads CASSGLLAGGGTQYF. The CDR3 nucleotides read TGTGCCAGCAGTGGCCTACTAGCGGGAGGAGGCACGCAGTATTTT.

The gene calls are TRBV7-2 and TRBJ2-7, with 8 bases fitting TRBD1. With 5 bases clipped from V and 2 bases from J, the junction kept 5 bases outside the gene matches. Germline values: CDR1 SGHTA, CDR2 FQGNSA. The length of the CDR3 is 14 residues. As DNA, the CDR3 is TGTGCCAGCAGCACCGACAGGGGAGCCTACGAGCAGTACTTC. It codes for CASSTDRGAYEQYF.

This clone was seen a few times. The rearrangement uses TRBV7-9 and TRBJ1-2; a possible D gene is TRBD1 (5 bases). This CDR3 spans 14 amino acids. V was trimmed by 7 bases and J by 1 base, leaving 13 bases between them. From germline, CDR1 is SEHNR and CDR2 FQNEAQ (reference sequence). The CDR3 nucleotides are TGTGCCAGCAAAACCGCGGGGGTTAACTATGGCTACACCTTC. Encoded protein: CASKTAGVNYGYTF.

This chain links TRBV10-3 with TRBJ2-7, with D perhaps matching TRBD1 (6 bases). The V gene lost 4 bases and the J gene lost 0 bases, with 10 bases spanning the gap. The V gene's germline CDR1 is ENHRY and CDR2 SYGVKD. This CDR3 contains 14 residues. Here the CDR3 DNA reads TGTGCCATCAGTGTACAGGGTTACTCCTACGAGCAGTACTTC. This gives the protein CAISVQGYSYEQYF.

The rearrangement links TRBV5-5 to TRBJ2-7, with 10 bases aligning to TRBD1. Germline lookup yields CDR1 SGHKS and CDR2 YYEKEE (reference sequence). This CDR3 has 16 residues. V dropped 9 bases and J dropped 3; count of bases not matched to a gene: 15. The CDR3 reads CATSGTGAGRGYEQYF. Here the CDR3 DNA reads TGTGCCACCTCCGGGACAGGGGCAGGGAGAGGCTACGAGCAGTACTTC.

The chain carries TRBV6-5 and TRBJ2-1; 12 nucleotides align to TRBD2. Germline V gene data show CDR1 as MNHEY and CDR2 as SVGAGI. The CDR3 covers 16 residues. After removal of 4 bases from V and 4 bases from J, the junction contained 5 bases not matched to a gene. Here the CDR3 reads CASSSPSGRGYNEQFF. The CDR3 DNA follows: TGTGCCAGCAGTTCCCCTAGCGGGAGGGGGTACAATGAGCAGTTCTTC.

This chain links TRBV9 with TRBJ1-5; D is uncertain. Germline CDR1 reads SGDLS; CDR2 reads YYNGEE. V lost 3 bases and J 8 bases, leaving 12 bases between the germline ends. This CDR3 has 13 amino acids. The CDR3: CASSARNNEPQHF. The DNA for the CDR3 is TGTGCCAGCAGCGCCAGGAATAATGAGCCCCAGCATTTT.

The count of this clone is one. The CDR3 sequence: CASSLGNSGYTGELFF. CDR3 coding DNA: TGCGCCAGCAGCTTGGGTAATAGCGGGTACACCGGGGAGCTGTTTTTT. V is TRBV5-1 and J is TRBJ2-2, with TRBD2 identical over 7 bases. Germline loops: CDR1 SGHRS, CDR2 YFSETQ. The CDR3 is made up of 16 amino acids. V lost 0 bases to trimming and J lost 3 bases; unmatched junction nucleotides: 5.

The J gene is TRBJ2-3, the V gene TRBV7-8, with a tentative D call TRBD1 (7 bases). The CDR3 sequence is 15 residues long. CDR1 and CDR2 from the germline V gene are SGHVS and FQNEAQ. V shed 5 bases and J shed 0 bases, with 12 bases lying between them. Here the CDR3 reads CASSPQGGSTDTQYF. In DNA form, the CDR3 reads TGTGCCAGCAGCCCGCAGGGGGGTAGCACAGATACGCAGTATTTT.

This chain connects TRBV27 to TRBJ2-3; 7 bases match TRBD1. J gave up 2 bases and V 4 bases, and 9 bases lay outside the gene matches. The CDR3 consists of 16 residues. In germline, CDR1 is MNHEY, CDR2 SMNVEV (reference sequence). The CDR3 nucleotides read TGTGCCAGCAGTTCCCCTTGGGGACAGCTCACAGATACGCAGTATTTT. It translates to CASSSPWGQLTDTQYF.

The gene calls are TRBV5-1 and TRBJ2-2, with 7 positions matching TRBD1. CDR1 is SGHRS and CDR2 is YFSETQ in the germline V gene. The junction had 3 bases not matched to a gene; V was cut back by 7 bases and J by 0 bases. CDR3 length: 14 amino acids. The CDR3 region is CASSDRSNTGELFF. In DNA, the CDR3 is TGCGCCAGCTCGGACAGGTCGAACACCGGGGAGCTGTTTTTT. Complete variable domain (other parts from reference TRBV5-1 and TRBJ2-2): KAGVTQTPRYLIKTRGQQVTLSCSPISGHRSVSWYQQTPGQGLQFLFEYFSETQRNKGNFPGRFSGRQFSNSRSEMNVSTLELGDSALYLCASSDRSNTGELFFGEGSRLTVL.

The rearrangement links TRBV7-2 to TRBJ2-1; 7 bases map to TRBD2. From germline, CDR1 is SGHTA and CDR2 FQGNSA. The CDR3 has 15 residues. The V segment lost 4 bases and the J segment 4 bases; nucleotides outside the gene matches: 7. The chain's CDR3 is CASSSRTSRYNEQFF. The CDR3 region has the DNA TGTGCCAGCAGCTCTCGGACTAGTCGGTACAATGAGCAGTTCTTC.

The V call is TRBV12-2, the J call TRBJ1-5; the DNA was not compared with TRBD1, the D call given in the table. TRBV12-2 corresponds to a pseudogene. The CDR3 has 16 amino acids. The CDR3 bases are TGTGCAAGTCGCTTGCGGACACCGCGATTAAATCAGCCCCAGCATTTT. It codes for CASRLRTPRLNQPQHF.

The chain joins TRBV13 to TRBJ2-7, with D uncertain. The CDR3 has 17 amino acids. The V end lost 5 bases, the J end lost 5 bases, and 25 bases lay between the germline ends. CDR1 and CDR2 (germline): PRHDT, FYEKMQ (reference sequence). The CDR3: CASSHHLGLPRVHEQYF. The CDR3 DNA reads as TGTGCCAGCAGCCATCACCTCGGGCTCCCTAGAGTCCACGAGCAGTACTTC.

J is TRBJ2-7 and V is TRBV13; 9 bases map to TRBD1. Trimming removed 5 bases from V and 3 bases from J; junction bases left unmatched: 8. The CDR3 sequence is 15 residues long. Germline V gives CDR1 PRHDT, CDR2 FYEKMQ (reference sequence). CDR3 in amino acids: CASSPFRDRDYEQYF. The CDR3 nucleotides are TGTGCCAGCAGCCCCTTCCGGGACAGGGACTACGAGCAGTACTTC.

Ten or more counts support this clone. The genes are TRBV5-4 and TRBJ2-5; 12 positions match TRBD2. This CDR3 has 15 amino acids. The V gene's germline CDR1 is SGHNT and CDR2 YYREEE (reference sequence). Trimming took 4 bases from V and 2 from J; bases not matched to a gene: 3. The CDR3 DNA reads TGTGCCAGCAGCCCCGGGACTAGCGGGCAAGAGACCCAGTACTTC. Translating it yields CASSPGTSGQETQYF.

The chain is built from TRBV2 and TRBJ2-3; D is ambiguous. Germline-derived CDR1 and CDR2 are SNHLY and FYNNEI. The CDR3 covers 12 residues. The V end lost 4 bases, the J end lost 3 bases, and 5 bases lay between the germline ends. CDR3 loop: CASSGRTDTQYF. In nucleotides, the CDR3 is TGTGCCAGCAGTGGCAGAACAGATACGCAGTATTTT.

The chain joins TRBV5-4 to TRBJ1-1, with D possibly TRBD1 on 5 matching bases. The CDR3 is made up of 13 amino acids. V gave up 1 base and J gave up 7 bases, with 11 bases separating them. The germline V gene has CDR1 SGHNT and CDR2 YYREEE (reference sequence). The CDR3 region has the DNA TGTGCCAGCAGCTTGCCCCTAGGGGTTGAAGCTTTCTTT. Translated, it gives CASSLPLGVEAFF.

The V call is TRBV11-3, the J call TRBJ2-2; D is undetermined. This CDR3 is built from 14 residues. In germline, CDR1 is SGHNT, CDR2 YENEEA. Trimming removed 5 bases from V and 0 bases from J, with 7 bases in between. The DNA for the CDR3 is TGTGCCAGCAGCCCCCCCACGAACACCGGGGAGCTGTTTTTT. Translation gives CASSPPTNTGELFF.

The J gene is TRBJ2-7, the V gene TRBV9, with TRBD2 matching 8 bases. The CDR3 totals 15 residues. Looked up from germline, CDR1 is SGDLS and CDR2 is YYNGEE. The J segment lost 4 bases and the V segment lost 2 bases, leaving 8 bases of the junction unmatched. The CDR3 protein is CASSVSGTPQYEQYF. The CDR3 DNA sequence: TGTGCCAGCAGCGTTAGCGGGACACCACAGTACGAGCAGTACTTC.